This T cell receptor (beta chain) was identified during a study of blood T cell repertoires in COVID-19. Study information: Sites across the United States, Italy and Spain contributed samples from acute and convalescent COVID-19.

Profiling relied on immunoSEQ multiplex PCR, and the TCRdb table lists in-frame clones only, not all of them. The sample yields about 98,000 clones, over 70% seen once. The CDR3 loop spans 14 amino acids. The trim removed 4 bases at V and 3 bases at J, leaving 5 bases unmatched. Germline V gives CDR1 LNHDA, CDR2 SQIVND (reference sequence). V gene TRBV19 combines with J gene TRBJ2-5; 7 bases map to TRBD2. Sequencing was performed on peripheral blood. The clonotype comes from a man between 65 and 85 years old with acute or convalescent COVID-19. CDR3: CASSTPSGEETQYF. The CDR3 bases are TGTGCCAGTAGTACCCCTAGCGGAGAAGAGACCCAGTACTTC.